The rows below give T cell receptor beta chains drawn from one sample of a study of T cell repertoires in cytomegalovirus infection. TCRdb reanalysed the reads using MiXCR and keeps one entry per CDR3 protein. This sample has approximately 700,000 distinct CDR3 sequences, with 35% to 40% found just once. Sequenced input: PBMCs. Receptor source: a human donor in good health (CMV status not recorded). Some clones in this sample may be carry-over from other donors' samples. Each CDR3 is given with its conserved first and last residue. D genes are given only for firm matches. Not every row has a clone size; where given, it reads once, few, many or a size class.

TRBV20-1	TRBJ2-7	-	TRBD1	CSAPRRDRASYEQYF	TGCAGTGCCCCGCGCCGGGACAGGGCTTCCTACGAGCAGTACTTC
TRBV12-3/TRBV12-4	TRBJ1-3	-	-	CASSTGVGSSGNTIYF	TGTGCCAGCAGTACAGGAGTTGGTTCCTCTGGAAACACCATATATTTT
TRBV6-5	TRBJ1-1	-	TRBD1	CASSPGTVEAFF	TGTGCCAGCAGCCCAGGGACAGTCGAAGCTTTCTTT
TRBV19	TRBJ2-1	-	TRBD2	CASSESGLAVSNEQFF	TGTGCCAGTAGTGAGTCGGGACTAGCGGTGAGCAATGAGCAGTTCTTC
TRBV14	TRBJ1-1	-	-	CASSQDYTEAFF	TGTGCCAGCAGCCAAGATTACACTGAAGCTTTCTTT
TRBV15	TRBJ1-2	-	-	CATSRVYGPVNTF	TGTGCCACCAGCAGAGTGTACGGTCCGGTGAACACCTTC
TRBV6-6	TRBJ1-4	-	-	CASSHAGAGDEKLFF	TGTGCCAGCAGTCACGCAGGGGCTGGAGATGAAAAACTGTTTTTT
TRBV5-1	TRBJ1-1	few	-	CASSLFAVNTEAFF	TGCGCCAGCAGCTTATTCGCAGTGAACACTGAAGCTTTCTTT
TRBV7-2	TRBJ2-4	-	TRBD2	CASSLLAGYSIQYF	TGTGCCAGCAGCTTACTAGCGGGATACAGCATTCAGTACTTC
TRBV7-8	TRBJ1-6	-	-	CASSLEGFGGSPLHF	TGTGCCAGCAGCTTAGAGGGTTTCGGAGGTTCACCCCTCCACTTT
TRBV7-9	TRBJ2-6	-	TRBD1	CASSFPAAGTGFSGANVLTF	TGTGCCAGCAGCTTCCCGGCTGCCGGGACAGGTTTCTCTGGGGCCAACGTCCTGACTTTC
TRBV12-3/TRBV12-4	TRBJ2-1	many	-	CASSVGNEQFF	TGTGCCAGCAGTGTTGGTAATGAGCAGTTCTTC
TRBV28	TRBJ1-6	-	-	CASRIMGVSNNSPLHF	TGTGCCAGCCGCATAATGGGGGTCAGCAATAATTCACCCCTCCACTTT
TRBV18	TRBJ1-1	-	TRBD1	CASSPDRVGDEAFF	TGTGCCAGCTCACCGGACAGGGTGGGAGATGAAGCTTTCTTT
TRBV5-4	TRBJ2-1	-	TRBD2	CASRRGLAEGGGQFF	TGTGCCAGTCGCCGGGGACTAGCGGAGGGGGGGGGGCAGTTCTTC
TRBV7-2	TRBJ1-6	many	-	CASSLVPRDNSPLHF	TGTGCCAGCAGCTTAGTCCCCAGGGATAATTCACCCCTCCACTTT